Each of the 3 T cell receptor beta chains below was sequenced from the same sample in a study of OX40 agonist ivuxolimab in advanced cancers. The assay was immunoSEQ multiplex PCR, and TCRdb's table has in-frame clones only and misses some. The sample lists some 68,000 clones; more than 85% were seen once. The source was CD4+ or CD8+ T cells sorted from blood, collected in a trial of the OX40 agonist ivuxolimab. The receptors originated from an adult with an advanced solid tumor such as melanoma, head and neck, liver or kidney cancer.

The chain carries TRBV5-1 and TRBJ2-5, with 8 positions matching TRBD1. Germline V gene sequence: CDR1 SGHRS, CDR2 YFSETQ. V lost 1 base to trimming and J lost 4 bases; unmatched junction nucleotides: 6. This CDR3 contains 15 residues. DNA of the CDR3: TGCGCCAGCAGCTTGAGGCAGGGGGCTGGAGAGACCCAGTACTTC. It yields the protein CASSLRQGAGETQYF.

V is TRBV5-4 and J is TRBJ1-1; possible D gene TRBD1, 5 bases. Germline V CDR1 and CDR2: SGHNT, YYREEE (reference sequence). Trimming removed 4 bases from V and 1 base from J, with 11 bases in between. CDR3 length: 14 residues. CDR3 loop: CASSQDTQNTEAFF. The DNA for the CDR3 is TGTGCCAGCAGCCAGGACACCCAGAACACTGAAGCTTTCTTT.

This chain connects TRBV7-8 to TRBJ2-1, with D tentatively TRBD1 or TRBD2 (5 bases each). CDR1 is SGHVS and CDR2 is FQNEAQ in the germline V gene. Trimming removed 1 base at V and 4 bases at J, with 8 bases between. The CDR3 sequence is 14 residues long. The CDR3 nucleotides read TGTGCCAGCAGCTTAGACTGGGGGTACAATGAGCAGTTCTTC. Residues: CASSLDWGYNEQFF.